Each of the 26 T cell receptor beta chains below was sequenced from the same sample in a study of cytomegalovirus exposure and HLA in healthy donors. The PCR was carried out with 60 Vbeta primers and 13 Jbeta primers. Sequencing was performed with immunoSEQ multiplex PCR; in TCRdb, only in-frame clones are kept and a portion is missing. The repertoire includes 150,000 to 200,000 clones, 70% to 90% of them detected once, and around 6.7% sits in the top ten. Specimen: PBMCs. The receptors come from a woman aged 25-40 years in good health and CMV-seropositive.

The chain uses TRBV5-1 and TRBJ2-2; D is uncertain. From germline, CDR1 is SGHRS and CDR2 YFSETQ. The CDR3 extends over 14 amino acids. The ends were cut back, 0 bases at V and 6 bases at J, with 9 bases in the middle. The CDR3 loop reads CASSLAVLAGELFF. In DNA form, the CDR3 reads TGCGCCAGCAGCTTGGCGGTTCTGGCCGGGGAGCTGTTTTTT.

V and J are TRBV29-1 and TRBJ2-1; maybe TRBD2 (5 bases). The CDR3 loop spans 13 amino acids. Germline CDR1 SQVTM, CDR2 ANQGSEA. Trimming removed 7 bases from V and 4 bases from J, with 14 bases in between. CDR3 in DNA: TGCAGCGCAGAAGGCGGGCGTTACAATGAGCAGTTCTTC. As protein: CSAEGGRYNEQFF.

The V and J genes are TRBV10-3 and TRBJ2-5; TRBD2 matches 10 bases. The J segment lost 4 bases and the V segment lost 3 bases, leaving 8 bases of the junction unmatched. Germline values: CDR1 ENHRY, CDR2 SYGVKD. The CDR3 sequence is 16 residues long. This CDR3 reads CAISEERGGGGETQYF. The DNA for the CDR3 is TGTGCCATCAGTGAAGAGCGGGGGGGCGGGGGAGAGACCCAGTACTTC.

As DNA, the CDR3 is TGTGCCAGCAGTGAAGGTTACCGCCTACTAGGACCCTACGAGCAGTACTTC. This encodes CASSEGYRLLGPYEQYF. The chain carries TRBV25-1 and TRBJ2-7; D is possibly TRBD2 (5 bases). The CDR3 extends over 17 amino acids. Germline V lookup: CDR1 MGHDK, CDR2 SYGVNS. V was clipped by 2 bases and J by 2 bases, with 19 bases between them.

V is TRBV7-9 and J is TRBJ2-3, with TRBD1 identical over 8 bases. CDR3 size: 15 residues. Germline CDR1 SEHNR, CDR2 FQNEAQ (reference sequence). The V and J ends lost 5 bases and 3 bases, in that order; junction bases with no gene match: 7. CDR3 nucleotide sequence: TGTGCCAGCAGCCGGCGACAGGGGCTGACAGATACGCAGTATTTT. It yields the protein CASSRRQGLTDTQYF.

V gene TRBV7-3 combines with J gene TRBJ1-6; 8 bases align to TRBD1. V shed 6 bases, J shed 7 bases, and the junction held 2 bases outside the gene matches. In germline, CDR1 is SGHTA, CDR2 FQGTGA. CDR3 length: 13 amino acids. DNA for the CDR3: TGTGCCAGCAGACAGGGGGTAAATTCACCCCTCCACTTT. It specifies CASRQGVNSPLHF.

The sample holds a few counts of this clone. The CDR3 DNA reads as TGTGCCAGTAGTACAGAATCCCACAATGGCTACACCTTC. It specifies CASSTESHNGYTF. The rearrangement links TRBV19 to TRBJ1-2; D remains ambiguous. V lost 4 bases and J 6 bases, leaving 12 bases between the germline ends. This CDR3 is built from 13 residues. Germline V gene lookup returns CDR1 LNHDA and CDR2 SQIVND (reference sequence).

V is TRBV7-6 and J is TRBJ2-1; no reliable D call. CDR1 and CDR2 from the germline V gene are SGHVS and FNYEAQ. Trimming removed 5 bases at V and 4 bases at J, with 24 bases between. This CDR3 has 18 amino acids. DNA of the CDR3: TGTGCCAGCAGCCTCAACTTTGCGTGGTCCCTCTCGTACAATGAGCAGTTCTTC. Its protein product is CASSLNFAWSLSYNEQFF.

The chain employs TRBV6-5 and TRBJ1-2, with D perhaps matching TRBD1 (5 bases). Trimming pared 6 bases from V and 6 bases from J, leaving 17 bases between. Per the germline V gene, CDR1 is MNHEY and CDR2 is SVGAGI. The CDR3 is 14 amino acids. The CDR3 reads CASSQPGGRNGYTF. The CDR3 DNA sequence: TGTGCCAGCAGCCAACCGGGGGGACGAAATGGCTACACCTTC.

The CDR3 DNA reads as TGTGCCAGCAGCTTGGCCCCCTCGAACACTGAAGCTTTCTTT. This sequence encodes CASSLAPSNTEAFF. This chain links TRBV5-4 with TRBJ1-1; D gene ambiguous. V was cut by 0 bases and J by 1 base, with 7 bases left in between. The CDR3 contains 14 residues. CDR1 and CDR2 (germline): SGHNT, YYREEE (reference sequence).

The chain joins TRBV5-1 to TRBJ1-5; D remains unclear. The V gene lost 0 bases and the J gene lost 0 bases, with 7 bases spanning the gap. The CDR3 length is 15 residues. Germline CDR1 reads SGHRS; CDR2 reads YFSETQ. The CDR3 region has the DNA TGCGCCAGCAGCTTGGGTGTTTATAGCAATCAGCCCCAGCATTTT. Protein: CASSLGVYSNQPQHF.

The chain recombines TRBV10-3 with TRBJ2-7; TRBD1 aligns across 7 bases. CDR3 size: 18 residues. The junction had 15 bases not matched to a gene; V was cut back by 4 bases and J by 0 bases. Germline-derived CDR1 and CDR2 are ENHRY and SYGVKD. CDR3 in DNA: TGTGCCATCAGTGGTCGACAGGGCCGCGCCCCTCTCTCCTACGAGCAGTACTTC. Translated: CAISGRQGRAPLSYEQYF.

This clone was recorded only once. The chain links TRBV9 to TRBJ2-1; maybe TRBD2 (6 bases). V was shortened by 4 bases and J by 2 bases, with 19 bases between the two germline ends. This CDR3 contains 17 residues. Germline lookup yields CDR1 SGDLS and CDR2 YYNGEE. The CDR3 sequence is CASSLRSRRDAYNEQFF. The CDR3 DNA follows: TGTGCCAGCAGCCTCCGGTCCCGGCGGGATGCCTACAATGAGCAGTTCTTC.

This clone was recorded a few times. The chain is built from TRBV11-3 and TRBJ1-6, with 8 bases matching TRBD1. With V trimmed by 5 bases and J by 6 bases, 6 bases remained unmatched. Germline values: CDR1 SGHNT, CDR2 YENEEA. The CDR3 is 15 residues long. The CDR3 loop is CASSMSGGLNSPLHF. The CDR3 bases are TGTGCCAGCAGCATGTCAGGGGGCCTTAATTCACCCCTCCACTTT. Full variable domain (rest looked up from reference TRBV11-3 and TRBJ1-6): EAGVVQSPRYKIIEKKQPVAFWCNPISGHNTLYWYLQNLGQGPELLIRYENEEAVDDSQLPKDRFSAERLKGVDSTLKIQPAELGDSAVYLCASSMSGGLNSPLHFGNGTRLTVT.

The chain uses TRBV9 and TRBJ2-5; D is unclear. Trimming took 0 bases from V and 5 from J, leaving 8 bases between them. The length of the CDR3 is 13 residues. CDR1 is SGDLS, CDR2 YYNGEE, per germline. CDR3: CASSVDGWETQYF. As DNA, the CDR3 is TGTGCCAGCAGCGTAGACGGGTGGGAGACCCAGTACTTC.

The chain has TRBV5-6 and TRBJ2-7, with a weak D call TRBD1 (5 bases). The germline V gene encodes CDR1 SGHDT and CDR2 YYEEEE. Trimming stripped 3 bases from V and 7 bases from J, with 11 bases between. The CDR3 length is 12 residues. The CDR3 DNA reads TGTGCCAGCAGCTCCCCTGCAGGGGAGCAGTACTTC. Its protein is CASSSPAGEQYF.

The chain is built from TRBV4-3 and TRBJ1-4; D perhaps matches TRBD1 (6 bases). The CDR3 is made up of 17 amino acids. CDR1 LGHNA and CDR2 YSLEER come from the germline V gene. V was trimmed by 5 bases and J by 7 bases, leaving 23 bases between them. The CDR3 is CASSTRSGHRFREKLFF. The CDR3 region has the DNA TGCGCCAGCAGCACCCGATCGGGACACCGGTTTCGTGAAAAACTGTTTTTT.

This clone showed up just once. CDR3 residues: CASSPSYLGGSYEQYF. As DNA, the CDR3 is TGTGCCAGCAGTCCCTCGTACCTCGGCGGCTCCTACGAGCAGTACTTC. The gene calls are TRBV28 and TRBJ2-5; D is uncertain. The DNA end lines up better with TRBJ2-7; the J call may be wrong. The CDR3 sequence is 16 residues long. Germline loops: CDR1 MDHEN, CDR2 SYDVKM.

Concerning this clone itself: One end of the junction fails to match germline, which may point to a read error. V usage is TRBV28 and J usage is TRBJ2-7; 13 positions agree with TRBD2. The CDR3 is 13 amino acids. The germline V gene has CDR1 MDHEN and CDR2 SYDVKM. CDR3 nucleotides: TGTGCCAGCAGTTTCGGGGGACTAGCGGGAACCTTATTC. It encodes CASSFGGLAGTLF.

This clone was seen a few times. The V and J genes are TRBV19 and TRBJ2-7; D perhaps matches TRBD1 (5 bases). CDR1 is LNHDA, CDR2 SQIVND, per germline (reference sequence). The CDR3 is 18 amino acids. V lost 6 bases, J lost 3 bases, and 27 bases lay in between. The CDR3 DNA follows: TGTGCCAGTAGCCCGCTTGGCAGGGCATCCGACCAGTACTACGAGCAGTACTTC. Translation: CASSPLGRASDQYYEQYF.

This chain links TRBV11-2 with TRBJ2-5; D is unclear. Germline lookup yields CDR1 SGHAT and CDR2 FQNNGV. V lost 0 bases and J lost 4, with 3 bases in between. The CDR3 totals 12 residues. This chain's CDR3 is CASSLDLETQYF. The CDR3 DNA reads TGTGCCAGCAGCTTAGATCTAGAGACCCAGTACTTC.

This rearrangement joins TRBV7-9 to TRBJ1-2, with 7 bases that match TRBD1. From germline, CDR1 is SEHNR and CDR2 FQNEAQ (reference sequence). Trimming removed 2 bases from V and 4 bases from J; junction bases left unmatched: 1. CDR3 length equals 13 residues. The CDR3 DNA reads as TGTGCCAGCAGCTTAAACAGGGGCTATGGCTACACCTTC. Translating gives CASSLNRGYGYTF.

The V gene is TRBV10-3, the J gene TRBJ1-1, with 9 bases aligning to TRBD1. Germline V lookup: CDR1 ENHRY, CDR2 SYGVKD. With 2 bases clipped from V and 7 bases from J, the junction kept 8 bases outside the gene matches. The CDR3 is 15 residues long. The CDR3 sequence is CAISERFGTGFEAFF. DNA of the CDR3: TGTGCCATCAGTGAGAGGTTTGGGACAGGGTTTGAAGCTTTCTTT.

V and J are TRBV7-2 and TRBJ2-1, with 7 bases aligning to TRBD1. Germline V gene lookup returns CDR1 SGHTA and CDR2 FQGNSA. J was trimmed by 15 bases and V by 5 bases; bases with no gene match: 13. The CDR3 sequence is 13 residues long. This CDR3 reads CASSPGVVGQPFF. The DNA for the CDR3 is TGTGCCAGCAGCCCTGGCGTAGTGGGACAGCCGTTCTTC.

This rearrangement joins TRBV10-3 to TRBJ1-2, with 10 bases identical to TRBD1. Germline assignment: CDR1 ENHRY and CDR2 SYGVKD. The CDR3 covers 14 residues. V shed 2 bases, J shed 8 bases, and the junction held 5 bases outside the gene matches. The CDR3: CAISERGQGSGYTF. In DNA, the CDR3 is TGTGCCATCAGTGAGCGGGGACAGGGGTCCGGCTACACCTTC.

The chain uses TRBV7-8 and TRBJ2-7; D is possibly TRBD1 (5 bases). CDR3 size: 14 residues. Germline CDR1 reads SGHVS; CDR2 reads FQNEAQ. V was cut by 1 base and J by 5 bases, with 12 bases left in between. The CDR3 DNA is TGTGCCAGCAGCTTAGGGGCAGGGATCCACGAGCAGTACTTC. This gives the protein CASSLGAGIHEQYF.